This T cell receptor beta chain was sequenced during a study of blood T cell repertoires in COVID-19. Background on the study: There were acute and convalescent COVID-19 samples, and they came from the United States, Italy and Spain.

Sequencing used immunoSEQ multiplex PCR; TCRdb keeps in-frame clones, though not all of them. The sample holds some 200,000 clones, around 86% seen once. In its sample, this clone was seen once. CDR3 size: 16 residues. Trimming at V came to 3 bases and at J to 1 base, leaving 2 bases not matched to a gene. The germline V gene encodes CDR1 SGHTA and CDR2 FQGNSA. Sequenced material: peripheral blood. This rearrangement joins TRBV7-2 to TRBJ1-3, with 11 bases matching TRBD1. The receptor was derived from a woman in her 70s with COVID-19, enrolled during active disease. The CDR3 loop reads CASSLDRGLSGNTIYF. Written as DNA, the CDR3 is TGTGCCAGCAGCTTGGACAGGGGGCTTTCTGGAAACACCATATATTTT.